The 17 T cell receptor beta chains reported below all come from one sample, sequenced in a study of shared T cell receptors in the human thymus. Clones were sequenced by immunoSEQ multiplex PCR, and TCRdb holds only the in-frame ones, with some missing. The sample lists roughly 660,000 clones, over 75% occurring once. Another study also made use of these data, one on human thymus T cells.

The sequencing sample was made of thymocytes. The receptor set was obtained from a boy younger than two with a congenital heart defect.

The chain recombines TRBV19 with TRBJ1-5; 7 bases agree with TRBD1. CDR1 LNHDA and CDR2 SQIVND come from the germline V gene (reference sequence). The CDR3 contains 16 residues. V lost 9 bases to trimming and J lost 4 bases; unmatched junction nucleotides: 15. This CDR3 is CASCTEPGQQNQPQHF. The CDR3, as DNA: TGTGCCAGCTGTACCGAACCGGGACAGCAAAATCAGCCCCAGCATTTT.

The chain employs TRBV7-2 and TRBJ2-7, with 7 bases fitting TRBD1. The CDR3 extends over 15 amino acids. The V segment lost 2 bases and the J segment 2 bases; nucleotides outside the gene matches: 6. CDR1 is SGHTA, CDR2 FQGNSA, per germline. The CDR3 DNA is TGTGCCAGCAGCTTATCAACAGGGGTTCCCTACGAGCAGTACTTC. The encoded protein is CASSLSTGVPYEQYF.

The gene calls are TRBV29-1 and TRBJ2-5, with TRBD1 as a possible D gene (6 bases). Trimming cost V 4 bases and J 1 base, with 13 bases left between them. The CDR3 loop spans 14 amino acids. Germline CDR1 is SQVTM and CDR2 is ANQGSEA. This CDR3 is CSVAWTEIQETQYF. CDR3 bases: TGCAGCGTTGCATGGACAGAAATCCAAGAGACCCAGTACTTC.

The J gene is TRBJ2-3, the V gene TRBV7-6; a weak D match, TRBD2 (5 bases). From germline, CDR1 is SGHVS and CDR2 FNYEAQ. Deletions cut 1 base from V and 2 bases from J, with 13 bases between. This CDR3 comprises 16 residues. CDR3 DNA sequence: TGTGCCAGCAGCTTAGACCTAGCCCTCCACACAGATACGCAGTATTTT. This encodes CASSLDLALHTDTQYF.

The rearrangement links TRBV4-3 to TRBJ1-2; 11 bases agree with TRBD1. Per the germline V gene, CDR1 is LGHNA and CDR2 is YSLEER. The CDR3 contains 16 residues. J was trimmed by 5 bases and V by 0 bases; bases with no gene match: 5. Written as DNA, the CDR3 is TGCGCCAGCAGCCAAGAGAGGGACAGGGGGGCTTATGGCTACACCTTC. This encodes CASSQERDRGAYGYTF.

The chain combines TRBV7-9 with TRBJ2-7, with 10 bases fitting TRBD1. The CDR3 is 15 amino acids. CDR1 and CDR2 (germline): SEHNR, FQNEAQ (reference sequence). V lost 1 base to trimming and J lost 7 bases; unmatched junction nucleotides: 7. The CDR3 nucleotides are TGTGCCAGCAGCTTAGGGAGACAGGGGGCAGGGGAGCAGTACTTC. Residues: CASSLGRQGAGEQYF.

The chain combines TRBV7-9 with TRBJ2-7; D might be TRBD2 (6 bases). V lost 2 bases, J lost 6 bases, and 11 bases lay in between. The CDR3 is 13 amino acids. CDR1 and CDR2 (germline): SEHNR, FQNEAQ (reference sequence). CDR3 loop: CASSLLGGGEQYF. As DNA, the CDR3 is TGTGCCAGCAGCTTATTGGGGGGAGGCGAGCAGTACTTC. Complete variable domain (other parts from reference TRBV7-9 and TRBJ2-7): DTGVSQNPRHKITKRGQNVTFRCDPISEHNRLYWYRQTLGQGPEFLTYFQNEAQLEKSRLLSDRFSAERPKGSFSTLEIQRTEQGDSAMYLCASSLLGGGEQYFGPGTRLTVT.

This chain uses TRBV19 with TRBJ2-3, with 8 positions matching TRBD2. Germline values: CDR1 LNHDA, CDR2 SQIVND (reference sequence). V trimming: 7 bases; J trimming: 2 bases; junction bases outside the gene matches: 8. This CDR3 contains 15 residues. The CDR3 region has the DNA TGTGCCAGTATCGGGGGGGAGGGACCCACAGATACGCAGTATTTT. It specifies CASIGGEGPTDTQYF.

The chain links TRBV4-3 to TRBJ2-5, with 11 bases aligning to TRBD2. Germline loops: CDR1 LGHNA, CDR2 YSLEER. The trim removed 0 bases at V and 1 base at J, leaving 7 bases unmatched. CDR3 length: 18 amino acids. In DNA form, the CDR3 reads TGCGCCAGCAGCCAAGATTGGGCTAGCGGGAGGCCCCAAGAGACCCAGTACTTC. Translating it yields CASSQDWASGRPQETQYF.

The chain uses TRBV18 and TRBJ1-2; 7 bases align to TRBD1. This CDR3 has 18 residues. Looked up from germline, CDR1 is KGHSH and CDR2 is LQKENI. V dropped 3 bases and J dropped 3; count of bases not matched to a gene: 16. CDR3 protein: CASSPDGYRGNGDYGYTF. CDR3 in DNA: TGTGCCAGCTCACCTGATGGCTACAGGGGCAATGGGGACTATGGCTACACCTTC.

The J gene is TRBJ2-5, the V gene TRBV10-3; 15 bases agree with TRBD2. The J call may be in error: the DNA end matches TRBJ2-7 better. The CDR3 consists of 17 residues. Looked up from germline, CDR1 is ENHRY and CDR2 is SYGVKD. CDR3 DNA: TGTGCCATCAGGGAGCGGACTAGCGGGAGGGTCTCCTACGAGCAGTACTTC. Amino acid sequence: CAIRERTSGRVSYEQYF.

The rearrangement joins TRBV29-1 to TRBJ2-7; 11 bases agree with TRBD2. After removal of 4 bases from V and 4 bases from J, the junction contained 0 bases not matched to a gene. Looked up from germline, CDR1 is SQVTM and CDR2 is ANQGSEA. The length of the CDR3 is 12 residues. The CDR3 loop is CSVVAGGYEQYF. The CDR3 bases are TGCAGCGTTGTAGCGGGAGGGTACGAGCAGTACTTC.

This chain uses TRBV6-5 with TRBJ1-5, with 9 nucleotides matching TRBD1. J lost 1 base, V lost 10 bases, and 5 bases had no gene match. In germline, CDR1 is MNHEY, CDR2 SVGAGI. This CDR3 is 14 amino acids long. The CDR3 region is CAKKDRGSNQPQHF. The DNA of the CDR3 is TGTGCCAAAAAGGACAGGGGAAGCAATCAGCCCCAGCATTTT.

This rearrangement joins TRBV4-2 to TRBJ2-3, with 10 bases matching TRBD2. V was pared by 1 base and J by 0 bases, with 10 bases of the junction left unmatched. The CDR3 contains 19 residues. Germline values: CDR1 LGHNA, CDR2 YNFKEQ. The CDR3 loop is CASSQVPSGRPSSTDTQYF. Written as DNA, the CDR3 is TGTGCCAGCAGCCAAGTTCCTAGCGGGAGACCTTCTAGCACAGATACGCAGTATTTT.

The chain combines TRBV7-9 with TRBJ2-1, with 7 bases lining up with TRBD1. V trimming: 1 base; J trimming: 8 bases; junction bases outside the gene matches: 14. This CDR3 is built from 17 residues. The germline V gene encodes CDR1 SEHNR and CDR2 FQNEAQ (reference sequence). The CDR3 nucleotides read TGTGCCAGCAGCTTAGTTAGTTGGCTGACAGGGAACGATGAGCAGTTCTTC. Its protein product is CASSLVSWLTGNDEQFF. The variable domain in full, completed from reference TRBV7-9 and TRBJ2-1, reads DTGVSQNPRHKITKRGQNVTFRCDPISEHNRLYWYRQTLGQGPEFLTYFQNEAQLEKSRLLSDRFSAERPKGSFSTLEIQRTEQGDSAMYLCASSLVSWLTGNDEQFFGPGTRLTVL.

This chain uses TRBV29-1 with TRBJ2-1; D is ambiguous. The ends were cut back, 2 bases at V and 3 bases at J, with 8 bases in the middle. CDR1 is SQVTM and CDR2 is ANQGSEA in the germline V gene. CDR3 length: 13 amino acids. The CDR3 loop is CSVEMGYYNEQFF. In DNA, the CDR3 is TGCAGCGTTGAAATGGGCTACTACAATGAGCAGTTCTTC.

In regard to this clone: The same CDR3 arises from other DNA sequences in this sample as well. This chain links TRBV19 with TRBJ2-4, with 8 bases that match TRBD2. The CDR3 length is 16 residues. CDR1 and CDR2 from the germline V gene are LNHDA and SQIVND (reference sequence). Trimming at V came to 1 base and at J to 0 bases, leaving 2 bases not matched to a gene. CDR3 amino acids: CASSIAGRGAKNIQYF. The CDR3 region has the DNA TGTGCCAGTAGTATAGCCGGGAGGGGAGCCAAAAACATTCAGTACTTC.